The present T cell receptor (beta chain) was sequenced within a study of blood T cell repertoires in COVID-19. Study details: Collection of acute and convalescent COVID-19 samples took place in the United States, Italy and Spain. T cells, B-cell-depleted T cells, or PBMCs supplied cDNA or gDNA.

Per the authors' pipeline: Amplification of reference gene primers was used by the study to estimate nucleated cell counts. Profiling relied on immunoSEQ multiplex PCR, and the TCRdb table lists in-frame clones only, not all of them. For V, J and clone size, that table is used; D and trimming come from the DNA. The sample carries roughly 40,000 clones, roughly nine tenths recorded once. This CDR3 spans 15 amino acids. Per germline, CDR1 MNHEY and CDR2 SVGAGI. Trimming removed 5 bases from V and 4 bases from J; junction bases left unmatched: 6. This clone appeared a few times. Sequenced material: peripheral blood. The clonotype was recovered from a human donor in a cohort sampled during active COVID-19. The chain recombines TRBV6-5 with TRBJ2-3; the match to TRBD1 covers 10 bases. CDR3 in amino acids: CASSKGQGIADTQYF. In DNA, the CDR3 is TGTGCCAGCAGTAAGGGACAGGGGATCGCAGATACGCAGTATTTT.